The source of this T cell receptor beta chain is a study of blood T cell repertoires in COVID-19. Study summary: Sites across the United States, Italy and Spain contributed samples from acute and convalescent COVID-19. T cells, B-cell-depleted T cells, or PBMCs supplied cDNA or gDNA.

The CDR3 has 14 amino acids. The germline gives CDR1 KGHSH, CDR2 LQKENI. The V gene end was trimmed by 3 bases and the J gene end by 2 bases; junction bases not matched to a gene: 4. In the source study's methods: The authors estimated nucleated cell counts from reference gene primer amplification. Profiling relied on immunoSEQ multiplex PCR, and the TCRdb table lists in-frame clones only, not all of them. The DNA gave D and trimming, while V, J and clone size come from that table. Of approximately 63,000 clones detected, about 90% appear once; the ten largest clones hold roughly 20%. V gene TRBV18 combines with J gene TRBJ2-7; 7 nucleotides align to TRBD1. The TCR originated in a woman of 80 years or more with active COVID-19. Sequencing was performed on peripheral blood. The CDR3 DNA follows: TGTGCCAGCTCACCTACAGGGGTAACCTACGAGCAGTACTTC. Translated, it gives CASSPTGVTYEQYF.